This T cell receptor beta chain was identified in a study of blood T cell repertoires in COVID-19. Assay used: immunoSEQ multiplex PCR; TCRdb lists only in-frame clones, some missing. The sample has about 310,000 clones; roughly 91% are singletons. Those enrolled, adults aged roughly 18 to 100 years, came from 25 or so US areas. Participants were placed into cohorts based on the clinical history they reported. V was cut by 7 bases and J by 2 bases, with 13 bases left in between. CDR1 is MGHDK and CDR2 is SYGVNS in the germline V gene. The CDR3 spans 14 residues. This sequence was found in a woman under 40 who had recovered from COVID-19. This rearrangement joins TRBV25-1 to TRBJ2-3; maybe TRBD2 (5 bases). Sequencing used PBMCs or T cells enriched from blood (not recorded which). The CDR3 region is CASIGAEFTDTQYF. In DNA, the CDR3 is TGTGCCAGCATAGGAGCGGAGTTCACAGATACGCAGTATTTT.